Listed below are T cell receptor beta chains from one sample, sequenced in a study of shared T cell receptors in the human thymus. Profiling relied on immunoSEQ multiplex PCR, and the TCRdb table lists in-frame clones only, not all of them. Found here are hundreds of thousands of clones, around 89% of them singletons; the top ten hold 0.0095% to 0.011%. These records were also assigned to another study, of human thymus T cells.

The sample was thymocytes. These receptors came from a boy under two years old with a congenital heart defect. Each CDR3 is given with its conserved first and last residue. The D gene is left open where the match is weak. Clone size is stated in some rows and not others, as once, few, many or a class when expanded.

TGTGCCAGCCGGAGGTCTGGGCAAGAGACCCAGTACTTC CASRRSGQETQYF TRBV27 . TRBJ2-5 .
TGTGCCAGCAGTAAGTTTAGGACAGGGGGCTACACAGATACGCAGTATTTT CASSKFRTGGYTDTQYF TRBV27 TRBD1 TRBJ2-3 .
TGTGCCAGCAGCTTAGCGAGACTAGCGTCGGAGACCCAGTACTTC CASSLARLASETQYF TRBV7-8 TRBD2 TRBJ2-5 .
TGTGCCAGCAGTGAACTGGGAGAGGGAGGTCATGGCTACACCTTC CASSELGEGGHGYTF TRBV25-1 . TRBJ1-2 .
TGTGCCATCGGGAGCCCACCGGGAACCGGGGAGCTGTTTTTT CAIGSPPGTGELFF TRBV19 . TRBJ2-2 few
TGTGCCAGCAGCCCCCCGGCGTTTGAGGACGAGCAGTACTTC CASSPPAFEDEQYF TRBV7-2 . TRBJ2-7 once
TGCAGCGTTGGAATAGCGGGAGTGAACAATGAGCAGTTCTTC CSVGIAGVNNEQFF TRBV29-1 TRBD2 TRBJ2-1 .
TGTGCCATCAGCATAATAGAGACTAGTGCTGGCACAGATACGCAGTATTTT CAISIIETSAGTDTQYF TRBV10-3 . TRBJ2-3 .
TGTGCCAGCAGCGTACGACAGGTCACTGGGGCCAACGTCCTGACTTTC CASSVRQVTGANVLTF TRBV9 . TRBJ2-6 .
TGTGCCAGCAGTGAAGCGCCCACCGCCCGAAGGCTAGCGGTATACTACGAGCAGTACTTC CASSEAPTARRLAVYYEQYF TRBV2 TRBD2 TRBJ2-7 .
TGCGCCAGCAGCGGAGGACTAGCGGGAGGGGAAGATACGCAGTATTTT CASSGGLAGGEDTQYF TRBV5-1 TRBD2 TRBJ2-3 .
TGTGCCATCGGAACAGGGGACGAGACCCAGTACTTC CAIGTGDETQYF TRBV27 TRBD1 TRBJ2-5 once
TGTGCCAGCAGCCCCCGGGAGGGGGCCGCTAGGTACGAGCAGTACTTC CASSPREGAARYEQYF TRBV5-6 . TRBJ2-7 .
TGTGCCATCAATACTCCTCGGGCTAGCGGACACAATGAGCAGTTCTTC CAINTPRASGHNEQFF TRBV10-3 TRBD2 TRBJ2-1 .
TGTGCCAGCAGCGTAGATGGGCAGCTAAACGAGCAGTACTTC CASSVDGQLNEQYF TRBV9 . TRBJ2-7 few
TGTGCCAGTAGTCACCCTATACTAGCGGGGGGCCCCACAGATACGCAGTATTTT CASSHPILAGGPTDTQYF TRBV19 TRBD2 TRBJ2-3 .
TGTGCCAGCAGCCTCAAGGACAGGGGGCGGGAAGAGCAGTACTTC CASSLKDRGREEQYF TRBV5-6 TRBD1 TRBJ2-7 .
TGTGCCAGCACCCCCGGAAAGACTAGCGGGAACCTCCATTGCAATGAGCAGTTCTTC CASTPGKTSGNLHCNEQFF TRBV5-6 TRBD2 TRBJ2-1 once
TGTGCCAGCAGCGGCCGGGACAGGGTCACTCCTAACTATGGCTACACCTTC CASSGRDRVTPNYGYTF TRBV9 TRBD1 TRBJ1-2 .
TGCGCCAGCCCAGGACATTCCGGCGACTCTGGGGCCAACGTCCTGACTTTC CASPGHSGDSGANVLTF TRBV5-1 . TRBJ2-6 .
TGTGCCAGCAGTTTATCCTCCGGGACTACGCAGTACTTC CASSLSSGTTQYF TRBV27 TRBD2 TRBJ2-7 .
TGTGCCAGCAGCTTGGCCATGTTTCTGGCGGGACACACCGGGGAGCTGTTTTTT CASSLAMFLAGHTGELFF TRBV5-6 . TRBJ2-2 .
TGTGCCACCAGCAGAGTCGGCGGGAGGGCCTATAATGAGCAGTTCTTC CATSRVGGRAYNEQFF TRBV15 TRBD2 TRBJ2-1 .
TGTGCCAGCAGCGGGACTAGCGGGAGCCACGAGCAGTACTTC CASSGTSGSHEQYF TRBV6-5 TRBD2 TRBJ2-7 .
TGTGCCAGCAGTTTATTGGGCGGGAGTAACACAGATACGCAGTATTTT CASSLLGGSNTDTQYF TRBV28 TRBD2 TRBJ2-3 .
TGTGCCAGCCCCATTAGCTTAACCGGGGAGCTGTTTTTT CASPISLTGELFF TRBV6-1 . TRBJ2-2 .
TGCGCCAGCAGTCCCCGGGACAGGGGACCAGAGACCCAGTACTTC CASSPRDRGPETQYF TRBV23-1 TRBD1 TRBJ2-5 .
TGTGCCAGCAGCTTAATTCCCGGGAATGAGCAGTTCTTC CASSLIPGNEQFF TRBV7-6 . TRBJ2-1 few
TGTGCCAGCAGTTACTCGGCCAGGGGGTTCGACGAGCAGTACTTC CASSYSARGFDEQYF TRBV6-5 TRBD1 TRBJ2-7 .
TGCGCCAGCAGCCAAGCGCGTAGCTCCTACAATGAGCAGTTCTTC CASSQARSSYNEQFF TRBV4-3 . TRBJ2-1 .
TGTGCCAGCAGTTTCAAATTGTATGCAGTCCCTAACACTGAAGCTTTCTTT CASSFKLYAVPNTEAFF TRBV28 . TRBJ1-1 .
TGTGCCAGCAGCCAACTAGCGACAAAAAGAACGAATGAGCAGTTCTTC CASSQLATKRTNEQFF TRBV4-2 . TRBJ2-1 .
TGCGCCAGCAGCTCCCCAGGCAGGACTCGGAAGCACTACGAGCAGTACTTC CASSSPGRTRKHYEQYF TRBV5-1 . TRBJ2-7 .
TGTGCCAGCAGCCCCGGACAGGGGCGGGAGACCCAGTACTTC CASSPGQGRETQYF TRBV11-2 TRBD1 TRBJ2-5 .
TGTGCCAGCAGCTTATCCCTCTTTAGGGGGAAGCTTCCCTACGAGCAGTACTTC CASSLSLFRGKLPYEQYF TRBV7-2 . TRBJ2-7 .
TGTGCCAGGAGGGGGAACGAGCAGTACTTC CARRGNEQYF TRBV6-1 . TRBJ2-7 .
TGTGCCAGCACCCGAGGAAGGGTTTGCGGGAGGCCCCCCTACGAGCAGTACTTC CASTRGRVCGRPPYEQYF TRBV28 TRBD2 TRBJ2-7 .
TGTGCCAGCAGCCCGGCCCGGGACAGAACCTACGAGCAGTACTTC CASSPARDRTYEQYF TRBV5-6 TRBD1 TRBJ2-7 .
TGTGCCAGCAGTTTTCAGGGGGTGAACACTGAAGCTTTCTTT CASSFQGVNTEAFF TRBV27 TRBD1 TRBJ1-1 .
TGTGCCAGCAGCCAAGCGAAGACTAGGCAGTACTTC CASSQAKTRQYF TRBV14 . TRBJ2-5 .
TGTGCCAGCAGTGACCCCGGGGGGCGGGGCCCCTCCTACAATGAGCAGTTCTTC CASSDPGGRGPSYNEQFF TRBV6-1 . TRBJ2-1 .
TGTGCCAGCAGTTACTCGAACCAGGGGGGTCAGCCCCAGCATTTT CASSYSNQGGQPQHF TRBV6-6 TRBD1 TRBJ1-5 .
TGTGCCAGCAGTTTTGGGACAGGGAGGAGCGAGCAGTACTTC CASSFGTGRSEQYF TRBV28 TRBD1 TRBJ2-7 .
TGCGCCAGCAGTCCAACAGGGGGGCCTATGAACACTGAAGCTTTCTTT CASSPTGGPMNTEAFF TRBV10-1 TRBD1 TRBJ1-1 .
TGTGCCAGCAGCTTAAGAGGGAACTATGGCTACACCTTC CASSLRGNYGYTF TRBV7-2 . TRBJ1-2 .
TGTGCCAGTAGTATTTGGGCTAGCGGGAGTGGAGTAGAGCAGTACTTC CASSIWASGSGVEQYF TRBV19 TRBD2 TRBJ2-7 .
TGCGCCAGCAGCCAAGATAAGGACAGGGCGGCAGGCCTGGACGAGCAGTACTTC CASSQDKDRAAGLDEQYF TRBV4-3 TRBD1 TRBJ2-7 once
TGTGCCAGCAGGTCACAGGGGGGCCCCCCCTACGAGCAGTACTTC CASRSQGGPPYEQYF TRBV27 TRBD1 TRBJ2-7 .
TGTGCCAGCAGTTACTCCCCTAGCGCCTACGAGCAGTACTTC CASSYSPSAYEQYF TRBV6-6 . TRBJ2-7 few
TGTGCCAGCAGTTTTAGTCGCAGGGGACAGATTTCTTATAGCAATCAGCCCCAGCATTTT CASSFSRRGQISYSNQPQHF TRBV28 TRBD1 TRBJ1-5 .
TGTGCCAGCAGTGAAATATGGACTCGGGCGGGAGCGGATACGCAGTATTTT CASSEIWTRAGADTQYF TRBV6-1 TRBD2 TRBJ2-3 .
TGTGCCAGCAGTGACCCGCGACTAGCGGGAGGGTCCTACGAGCAGTACTTC CASSDPRLAGGSYEQYF TRBV6-4 TRBD2 TRBJ2-7 .
TGTGCCAGCAGCTTAGGACTAGCCTATTCCTACGAGCAGTACTTC CASSLGLAYSYEQYF TRBV7-2 TRBD2 TRBJ2-7 .
TGCGCCAGCAGCTCCTCACAAGGGGGCTACTATGGCTACACCTTC CASSSSQGGYYGYTF TRBV5-1 TRBD1 TRBJ1-2 .
TGTGCCAGCAGCTTACTCCCAGCGGGAGTGGGCACCGGGGAGCTGTTTTTT CASSLLPAGVGTGELFF TRBV7-6 TRBD2 TRBJ2-2 .